These 20 T cell receptor beta chains came from one sample sequenced in a study of blood T cell repertoires in COVID-19. Measured with immunoSEQ multiplex PCR; TCRdb has only the in-frame clones, and not every one. The table includes around 210,000 clones, about 80% detected once. Material: peripheral blood. The receptors were gathered from a woman of 80 years or more with COVID-19, enrolled during active disease.

As for this clone: The sample contains more than one DNA sequence encoding this CDR3. The V gene is TRBV28, the J gene TRBJ2-7; a possible D gene is TRBD2 (5 bases). V shed 4 bases and J shed 2 bases, with 6 bases lying between them. CDR1 is MDHEN and CDR2 is SYDVKM in the germline V gene. This CDR3 contains 12 residues. The CDR3 region is CASSSGTYEQYF. CDR3 DNA sequence: TGTGCCAGCAGTTCCGGGACCTACGAGCAGTACTTC.

The chain joins TRBV28 to TRBJ2-3; 10 bases line up with TRBD2. Germline-derived CDR1 and CDR2 are MDHEN and SYDVKM. With V trimmed by 6 bases and J by 0 bases, 15 bases remained unmatched. The CDR3 has 19 amino acids. This CDR3 is CASSPRTSGELSSTDTQYF. CDR3 bases: TGTGCCAGCAGCCCCAGAACTAGCGGGGAGCTCTCTAGCACAGATACGCAGTATTTT.

This clone is a singleton in its sample. The rearrangement joins TRBV7-9 to TRBJ2-7, with D possibly TRBD2 on 5 matching bases. CDR3 size: 13 residues. The germline V and J ends were trimmed by 2 bases and 2 bases, with 7 bases remaining between them. Germline V gene data show CDR1 as SEHNR and CDR2 as FQNEAQ (reference sequence). The CDR3 sequence: CASSLSGTYEQYF. Here the CDR3 DNA reads TGTGCCAGCAGCTTATCCGGGACCTACGAGCAGTACTTC.

The V gene is TRBV7-3, the J gene TRBJ2-1, with TRBD2 matching 16 bases. The J segment lost 8 bases and the V segment lost 4 bases, leaving 5 bases of the junction unmatched. CDR3 length equals 16 residues. The germline V gene encodes CDR1 SGHTA and CDR2 FQGTGA. CDR3 sequence reads: CASSSPGTSGRDEQFF. DNA for the CDR3: TGTGCCAGCAGCTCCCCCGGGACTAGCGGGAGGGATGAGCAGTTCTTC.

As regards this clone: The junction does not match germline at one end; this may be a read error. The chain is built from TRBV5-4 and TRBJ1-1, with D perhaps matching TRBD1 (5 bases). CDR1 SGHNT and CDR2 YYREEE come from the germline V gene (reference sequence). The CDR3 is 15 amino acids. This chain's CDR3 is CASSPGGESNTESFF. The DNA of the CDR3 is TGTGCCAGCAGCCCGGGGGGGGAATCGAACACTGAATCTTTCTTT. The whole variable domain, filled in from reference TRBV5-4 and TRBJ1-1, reads ETGVTQSPTHLIKTRGQQVTLRCSSQSGHNTVSWYQQALGQGPQFIFQYYREEENGRGNFPPRFSGLQFPNYSSELNVNALELDDSALYLCASSPGGESNTESFFGQGTRLTVV.

With regard to this clone: Other DNA variants within this sample encode the same CDR3. V gene TRBV5-1 combines with J gene TRBJ1-1, with a weak D call TRBD1 (5 bases). CDR1 is SGHRS and CDR2 is YFSETQ in the germline V gene. The CDR3 loop spans 13 amino acids. Trimming stripped 4 bases from V and 3 bases from J, with 10 bases between. The CDR3 bases are TGCGCCAGCAGCCTCACAGGAGACACTGAAGCTTTCTTT. Residues: CASSLTGDTEAFF.

The table lists this clone with a few counts. This sequence joins TRBV15 and TRBJ1-4; tentatively, D is TRBD1 (5 bases). The germline V gene has CDR1 LNHNV and CDR2 YYDKDF (reference sequence). V lost 3 bases, J lost 8 bases, and 13 bases lay in between. The CDR3 consists of 14 residues. The CDR3, as DNA: TGTGCCACCAGCAGTGGAGCAGGGCGAGAAAAACTGTTTTTT. Its translation: CATSSGAGREKLFF.

This clone has just a few counts. This chain links TRBV4-1 with TRBJ2-1, with 7 positions matching TRBD1. The CDR3 consists of 16 residues. The germline gives CDR1 MGHRA, CDR2 YSYEKL. The J segment lost 3 bases and the V segment lost 0 bases, leaving 5 bases of the junction unmatched. The chain's CDR3 is CASSQDVGTDYNEQFF. DNA for the CDR3: TGCGCCAGCAGCCAAGATGTGGGGACAGACTACAATGAGCAGTTCTTC.

The V and J genes are TRBV28 and TRBJ1-5; D not resolved. Trimming took 6 bases from V and 4 from J, leaving 19 bases between them. The CDR3 has 16 residues. Germline values: CDR1 MDHEN, CDR2 SYDVKM. The CDR3: CASSPRRDIGNQPQHF. CDR3 coding DNA: TGTGCCAGCAGCCCCCGGCGAGACATTGGGAATCAGCCCCAGCATTTT.

The chain carries TRBV6-5 and TRBJ1-5, with D possibly matching TRBD1 (6 bases). The CDR3 consists of 15 residues. The germline CDR1 and CDR2 sequences are MNHEY and SVGAGI. V lost 2 bases, J lost 2 bases, and 10 bases lay in between. This CDR3 reads CASSYRQGRNQPQHF. The DNA for the CDR3 is TGTGCCAGCAGTTACCGTCAGGGGCGCAATCAGCCCCAGCATTTT.

The J gene is TRBJ1-5, the V gene TRBV6-4; D remains unclear. The CDR3 extends over 13 amino acids. Trimming removed 3 bases at V and 9 bases at J, with 12 bases between. From germline, CDR1 is MRHNA and CDR2 SNTAGT. The DNA for the CDR3 is TGTGCCAGCAGTGAAACGCTAAATATGCCCCAGCATTTT. This sequence encodes CASSETLNMPQHF.

This rearrangement joins TRBV19 to TRBJ1-5, with 7 bases matching TRBD1. V dropped 4 bases and J dropped 5; count of bases not matched to a gene: 11. Germline V gene data show CDR1 as LNHDA and CDR2 as SQIVND (reference sequence). This CDR3 comprises 16 residues. CDR3 protein: CASSSAGAGGDQPQHF. The CDR3 nucleotides read TGTGCCAGTAGTAGCGCCGGGGCAGGGGGAGATCAGCCCCAGCATTTT.

This chain links TRBV12-3 or TRBV12-4 with TRBJ2-1; D not resolved. Trimming removed 2 bases at V and 10 bases at J, with 6 bases between. There are 11 residues in the CDR3. CDR3 nucleotides: TGTGCCAGCAGTTTAACGCGGGAGCAGTTCTTC. Protein product: CASSLTREQFF.

This chain uses TRBV19 with TRBJ1-2, with a weak D call TRBD1 (6 bases). CDR1 is LNHDA and CDR2 is SQIVND in the germline V gene (reference sequence). V was pared by 0 bases and J by 1 base, with 9 bases between. The CDR3 runs 15 residues. Written as DNA, the CDR3 is TGTGCCAGTAGTATAGACAGGGGTCTTAACTATGGCTACACCTTC. It codes for CASSIDRGLNYGYTF.

In nucleotides, the CDR3 is TGTGCCAGCAGCCACGGGACAGGGATTCAGCCCCAGCATTTT. This encodes CASSHGTGIQPQHF. V is TRBV6-5 and J is TRBJ1-5; 9 nucleotides match TRBD1. The CDR3 length is 14 residues. Per germline, CDR1 MNHEY and CDR2 SVGAGI. V was pared by 6 bases and J by 6 bases, with 6 bases of the junction left unmatched.

The CDR3 here is CSARYDYTF. The CDR3 DNA reads as TGCAGTGCCCGCTACGACTACACCTTC. The V gene is TRBV20-1, the J gene TRBJ1-2; no clear D. This CDR3 contains 9 residues. Germline V gene lookup returns CDR1 DFQATT and CDR2 SNEGSKA (reference sequence). Trimming cost V 6 bases and J 10 bases, with 9 bases left between them.

The gene calls are TRBV6-6 and TRBJ1-2, with a possible D match to TRBD1 (5 bases). In germline, CDR1 is MNHNY, CDR2 SVGAGI (reference sequence). CDR3 length equals 14 residues. Trimming took off 5 bases at V and 4 bases at J, with 14 bases between the two ends. The CDR3 reads CASSQTTATYGYTF. The CDR3 DNA is TGTGCCAGCAGTCAAACGACAGCAACCTATGGCTACACCTTC.

The V call is TRBV5-1, the J call TRBJ2-3; D is perhaps TRBD1 (6 bases). V was pared by 5 bases and J by 3 bases, with 22 bases between. The CDR3 covers 17 residues. Germline lookup yields CDR1 SGHRS and CDR2 YFSETQ. The CDR3, as DNA: TGCGCCAGCAGTCTTACGACAGGCGGGTCTGGTACAGATACGCAGTATTTT. As protein: CASSLTTGGSGTDTQYF.

This clone was detected only a few times. The V gene is TRBV7-9, the J gene TRBJ1-4; 7 nucleotides line up with TRBD1. The CDR3 extends over 14 amino acids. Germline CDR1 is SEHNR and CDR2 is FQNEAQ (reference sequence). V trimming: 0 bases; J trimming: 8 bases; junction bases outside the gene matches: 3. The CDR3 DNA follows: TGTGCCAGCAGCTTAGCAGGGGGCGGCGAAAAACTGTTTTTT. Translation gives CASSLAGGGEKLFF. Full variable domain (remainder filled in from reference TRBV7-9 and TRBJ1-4): DTGVSQNPRHKITKRGQNVTFRCDPISEHNRLYWYRQTLGQGPEFLTYFQNEAQLEKSRLLSDRFSAERPKGSFSTLEIQRTEQGDSAMYLCASSLAGGGEKLFFGSGTQLSVL.

The chain has TRBV5-1 and TRBJ1-6; tentative D call: TRBD1 (5 bases). With 0 bases removed from V and 8 bases from J, the gap between germline ends came to 9 bases. The CDR3 sequence is 14 residues long. Germline loops: CDR1 SGHRS, CDR2 YFSETQ. CDR3 sequence reads: CASSLGRADSPLHF. CDR3 nucleotides: TGCGCCAGCAGCTTGGGCAGGGCGGATTCACCCCTCCACTTT.